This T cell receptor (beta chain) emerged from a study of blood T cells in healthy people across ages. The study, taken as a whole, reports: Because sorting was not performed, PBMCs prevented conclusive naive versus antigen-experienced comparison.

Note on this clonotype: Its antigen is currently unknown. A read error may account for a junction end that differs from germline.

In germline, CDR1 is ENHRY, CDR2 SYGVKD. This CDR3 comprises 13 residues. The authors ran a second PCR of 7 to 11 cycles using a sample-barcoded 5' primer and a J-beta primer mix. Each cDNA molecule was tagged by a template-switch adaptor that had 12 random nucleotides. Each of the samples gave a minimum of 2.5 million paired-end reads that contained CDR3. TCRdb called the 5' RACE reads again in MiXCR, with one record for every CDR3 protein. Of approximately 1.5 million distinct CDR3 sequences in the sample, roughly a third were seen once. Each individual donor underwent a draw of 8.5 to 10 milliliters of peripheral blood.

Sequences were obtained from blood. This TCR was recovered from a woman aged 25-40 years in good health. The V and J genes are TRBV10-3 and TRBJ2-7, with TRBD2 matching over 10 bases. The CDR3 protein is CATAGGLSYEQYF. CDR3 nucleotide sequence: TGTGCCACAGCGGGGGGGCTCTCCTACGAACAGTACTTC.